This paragraph covers one T cell receptor beta chain sequence. TCRdb keeps only in-frame clones here, not all; method: immunoSEQ multiplex PCR. The table shows 270,000 or so clones, with more than 85% occurring only once. This record belongs to a study of blood T cell repertoires in COVID-19. Turning to the study itself: There were acute and convalescent COVID-19 samples, and they came from the United States, Italy and Spain. Nucleic acid was either cDNA or gDNA, and it came from T cells, B-cell-depleted T cells, or PBMCs.

The receptor comes from a man aged 35 to 55 who had been exposed to COVID-19. The specimen was PBMCs or T cells enriched from blood (not recorded which).

CDR3 region: CAWTSGGIPQETQYF. The CDR3 coding sequence is TGTGCCTGGACTAGCGGGGGGATACCCCAAGAGACCCAGTACTTC. This chain connects TRBV30 to TRBJ2-5, with 11 bases lining up with TRBD2. J lost 1 base, V lost 4 bases, and 5 bases had no gene match. The length of the CDR3 is 15 residues. Germline V CDR1 and CDR2: GTSNPN, SVGIG (reference sequence).